This T cell receptor (beta chain) is drawn from a study of T cell changes during pregnancy in multiple sclerosis. In this sample, this clone turned up once. Unmatched junction bases numbered 7, after V lost 5 bases and J lost 1 base. The CDR3 loop spans 15 amino acids. Germline V gene lookup returns CDR1 SGHKS and CDR2 YYEKEE (reference sequence). The method was immunoSEQ multiplex PCR; TCRdb's version includes in-frame clones alone and lacks a portion of them. The table records 100,000 or so clones, more than 85% of them present only once. This material consisted of peripheral blood, taken in the second trimester of pregnancy. The V and J genes are TRBV5-5 and TRBJ2-5; TRBD2 aligns across 8 bases. The sequence came from a female donor with multiple sclerosis, enrolled in a pregnancy study. This CDR3 is CASRSGGNPQETQYF. The DNA for the CDR3 is TGTGCCAGCAGGTCGGGGGGGAATCCCCAAGAGACCCAGTACTTC.